The sequence of this T cell receptor beta chain was determined in a study of blood T cell repertoires in COVID-19. Germline V gives CDR1 SQVTM, CDR2 ANQGSEA. CDR3 length: 12 residues. Trimming pared 4 bases from V and 1 base from J, leaving 7 bases between. TCRdb's table, derived via immunoSEQ multiplex PCR, lists solely in-frame clones and lacks some. The profile covers hundreds of thousands of clones, with roughly 90% appearing a single time and around 2.8% taken by the ten largest. Sequencing was done on a sample of peripheral blood. The sequence was obtained from a woman aged 25-40 years with COVID-19, enrolled during active disease. The V call is TRBV29-1, the J call TRBJ1-1; tentative D call: TRBD1 (5 bases). The CDR3 loop is CSVGRANTEAFF. In nucleotides, the CDR3 is TGCAGCGTTGGCAGGGCGAACACTGAAGCTTTCTTT.